A selection of T cell receptor beta chains follows, all from one sample in a study of cytomegalovirus exposure and HLA in healthy donors. Method: immunoSEQ multiplex PCR; TCRdb's copy keeps in-frame clones and lacks some. The data show around 300,000 clones, approximately 84% seen once. Material for sequencing was PBMCs. The receptors originated from a woman in her thirties or forties in good health and CMV-seropositive. Both conserved end residues are part of each CDR3. Fields, in order: J gene, clone size, V gene, D gene, CDR3 DNA, CDR3 protein. The D gene is left open where the match is weak. Only part of the rows carry a size: once, few, many, or a class if the clone is expanded.

j_gene: TRBJ2-5
abundance: -
v_gene: TRBV25-1
d_gene: TRBD2
CDR3nt: TGTGCCAGCAGTGCTAGGACTAGCGGGAGACCTAAACAAGAGACCCAGTACTTC
CDR3aa: CASSARTSGRPKQETQYF

j_gene: TRBJ2-7
abundance: -
v_gene: TRBV7-2
d_gene: TRBD2
CDR3nt: TGTGCCAGCAGCCTAGCGGGGGGCTACGAGCAGTACTTC
CDR3aa: CASSLAGGYEQYF

j_gene: TRBJ1-2
abundance: few
v_gene: TRBV30
d_gene: TRBD1
CDR3nt: TGTGCCGGGGAACAGGGGAGTGGCTACACCTTC
CDR3aa: CAGEQGSGYTF

j_gene: TRBJ2-7
abundance: few
v_gene: TRBV28
d_gene: TRBD2
CDR3nt: TGTGCCAGCACCACGAGGACTAGCGTTACCTACGAGCAGTACTTC
CDR3aa: CASTTRTSVTYEQYF

j_gene: TRBJ1-5
abundance: -
v_gene: TRBV15
d_gene: -
CDR3nt: TGTGCCACCAGCAGAGTGAGAGAGTACAATCAGCCCCAGCATTTT
CDR3aa: CATSRVREYNQPQHF

j_gene: TRBJ2-1
abundance: -
v_gene: TRBV7-2
d_gene: TRBD1
CDR3nt: TGTGCCAGCAGCTGGCCAGTGGGACAGTCCTACAATGAGCAGTTCTTC
CDR3aa: CASSWPVGQSYNEQFF

j_gene: TRBJ2-3
abundance: -
v_gene: TRBV19
d_gene: -
CDR3nt: TGTGCCAGTAGTGACACGTCAACAGATACGCAGTATTTT
CDR3aa: CASSDTSTDTQYF

j_gene: TRBJ2-2
abundance: -
v_gene: TRBV6-1
d_gene: TRBD1
CDR3nt: TGTGCCAGCAGGGAGACAGGGTTAAACGGGGAGCTGTTTTTT
CDR3aa: CASRETGLNGELFF

j_gene: TRBJ2-7
abundance: -
v_gene: TRBV6-5
d_gene: TRBD2
CDR3nt: TGTGCCAGCAGGTCACTAGCGGGGACCTACGAGCAGTACTTC
CDR3aa: CASRSLAGTYEQYF

j_gene: TRBJ1-5
abundance: -
v_gene: TRBV7-3
d_gene: -
CDR3nt: TGTGCCAGCAGCCTAAAGGGGGGGTTGAATCAGCCCCAGCATTTT
CDR3aa: CASSLKGGLNQPQHF

j_gene: TRBJ2-1
abundance: -
v_gene: TRBV9
d_gene: -
CDR3nt: TGTGCCAGCAGCTCCCAGGTGGGGCTAGTTTACAATGAGCAGTTCTTC
CDR3aa: CASSSQVGLVYNEQFF

j_gene: TRBJ2-5
abundance: -
v_gene: TRBV5-1
d_gene: TRBD1
CDR3nt: TGCGCCAGCAGCTTGACCGGGACAGGGCCACCAGAGACCCAGTACTTC
CDR3aa: CASSLTGTGPPETQYF

j_gene: TRBJ2-1
abundance: once
v_gene: TRBV5-4
d_gene: TRBD1
CDR3nt: TGTGCCAGCAGCTCCGCCGGGACAGGGATTTACAATGAGCAGTTCTTC
CDR3aa: CASSSAGTGIYNEQFF

j_gene: TRBJ2-5
abundance: few
v_gene: TRBV28
d_gene: -
CDR3nt: TGTGCCAGCAGTGATCCTTCAGGGGAAGAGACCCAGTACTTC
CDR3aa: CASSDPSGEETQYF

j_gene: TRBJ2-7
abundance: -
v_gene: TRBV27
d_gene: -
CDR3nt: TGTGCCAGCAGTTTTGTGACGGGATTGTTGTACTTC
CDR3aa: CASSFVTGLLYF

j_gene: TRBJ2-7
abundance: -
v_gene: TRBV6-1
d_gene: TRBD2
CDR3nt: TGTGCCAGCAGGTTGGGACTAGCGTCTCCCTACGAGCAGTACTTC
CDR3aa: CASRLGLASPYEQYF

j_gene: TRBJ2-5
abundance: -
v_gene: TRBV7-9
d_gene: TRBD2
CDR3nt: TGTGCCAGCAGCTGGGAGCGGGAGGCATGGACCCAGTACTTC
CDR3aa: CASSWEREAWTQYF

j_gene: TRBJ2-7
abundance: -
v_gene: TRBV5-6
d_gene: TRBD2
CDR3nt: TGTGCCAGCAGCTTGCGTCTAGCGGGAGGCTCCGAGCAGTACTTC
CDR3aa: CASSLRLAGGSEQYF

j_gene: TRBJ2-1
abundance: -
v_gene: TRBV2
d_gene: TRBD2
CDR3nt: TGTGCCAGCAGTGAAGGGGGACTAGCGGGAGGACGTGAGCAGTTCTTC
CDR3aa: CASSEGGLAGGREQFF

j_gene: TRBJ2-1
abundance: -
v_gene: TRBV5-4
d_gene: TRBD2
CDR3nt: TGTGCCAGCAGCTTACCCACTAGCGGGAGGCCGCACAATGAGCAGTTCTTC
CDR3aa: CASSLPTSGRPHNEQFF

j_gene: TRBJ2-7
abundance: -
v_gene: TRBV7-8
d_gene: TRBD1
CDR3nt: TGTGCCAGCAGCTTAAGGGGGCAGGGCCCCTACGAGCAGTACTTC
CDR3aa: CASSLRGQGPYEQYF

j_gene: TRBJ2-5
abundance: -
v_gene: TRBV28
d_gene: -
CDR3nt: TGTGCCAGCAGTTCCGGAGAGACCCAGTACTTC
CDR3aa: CASSSGETQYF

j_gene: TRBJ2-7
abundance: -
v_gene: TRBV7-9
d_gene: TRBD1
CDR3nt: TGTGCCAGCAGCCGAAGGAAACCGGGACAGGGAACCTACGAGCAGTACTTC
CDR3aa: CASSRRKPGQGTYEQYF

j_gene: TRBJ2-2
abundance: -
v_gene: TRBV6-5
d_gene: TRBD2
CDR3nt: TGTGCCTCATGCGGGAGTTTAACCGGGGAGCTGTTTTTT
CDR3aa: CASCGSLTGELFF

j_gene: TRBJ2-1
abundance: -
v_gene: TRBV27
d_gene: TRBD2
CDR3nt: TGTGCCAGCAGTTCACCTAGCGGCCTAGCCTACAATGAGCAGTTCTTC
CDR3aa: CASSSPSGLAYNEQFF

j_gene: TRBJ1-1
abundance: -
v_gene: TRBV19
d_gene: -
CDR3nt: TGTGCCAGTAGTATCCTGCCTACTATGAACACTGAAGCTTTCTTT
CDR3aa: CASSILPTMNTEAFF

j_gene: TRBJ2-1
abundance: -
v_gene: TRBV2
d_gene: TRBD1
CDR3nt: TGTGCCAGCAGTGCCGACCCGGGACAGGGGGGCGCGGGAGGCCCGAATGAGCAGTTCTTC
CDR3aa: CASSADPGQGGAGGPNEQFF

j_gene: TRBJ2-1
abundance: -
v_gene: TRBV15
d_gene: -
CDR3nt: TGTGCCACCAGCAGAGATAGCGCTAGCTCCTACAATGAGCAGTTCTTC
CDR3aa: CATSRDSASSYNEQFF

j_gene: TRBJ1-5
abundance: -
v_gene: TRBV4-2
d_gene: -
CDR3nt: TGTGCCAGCAGCCAAGAGTTGACTTATAGCAATCAGCCCCAGCATTTT
CDR3aa: CASSQELTYSNQPQHF

j_gene: TRBJ2-1
abundance: -
v_gene: TRBV28
d_gene: -
CDR3nt: TGTGCCAGCAGCTCAGGACTAACCCAGGTCAATGAGCAGTTCTTC
CDR3aa: CASSSGLTQVNEQFF

j_gene: TRBJ1-2
abundance: few
v_gene: TRBV2
d_gene: TRBD1
CDR3nt: TGTGCCAGCAGGGTTGAGACAGGGGGCGCCGGTGGCTACACCTTC
CDR3aa: CASRVETGGAGGYTF

j_gene: TRBJ1-3
abundance: -
v_gene: TRBV18
d_gene: -
CDR3nt: TGTGCCAGCTCACCACCTTCTGGGAGGGGAAACACCATATATTTT
CDR3aa: CASSPPSGRGNTIYF

j_gene: TRBJ1-6
abundance: -
v_gene: TRBV19
d_gene: TRBD1
CDR3nt: TGTGCCAGTAGTACACGGACAGGTTATAATTCACCCCTCCACTTT
CDR3aa: CASSTRTGYNSPLHF

j_gene: TRBJ1-4
abundance: -
v_gene: TRBV5-1
d_gene: TRBD1
CDR3nt: TGCGCCAGCAGCTTGGTTCGGACAGGGAATGAAAAACTGTTTTTT
CDR3aa: CASSLVRTGNEKLFF

j_gene: TRBJ2-5
abundance: few
v_gene: TRBV7-8
d_gene: -
CDR3nt: TGTGCCAGCAGCTTCAACCGGGACTACCAAGAGACCCAGTACTTC
CDR3aa: CASSFNRDYQETQYF

j_gene: TRBJ2-7
abundance: -
v_gene: TRBV11-3
d_gene: -
CDR3nt: TGTGCCAGCAGCTTAGACCGGCGGGCCAGCTCCTACGAGCAGTACTTC
CDR3aa: CASSLDRRASSYEQYF

j_gene: TRBJ2-1
abundance: -
v_gene: TRBV9
d_gene: -
CDR3nt: TGTGCCAGCAGCGTAAGACTAGTTAGCAATGAGCAGTTCTTC
CDR3aa: CASSVRLVSNEQFF

j_gene: TRBJ2-7
abundance: -
v_gene: TRBV9
d_gene: TRBD2
CDR3nt: TGTGCCAGCAGCCCCCGACTAGCGAACTCCTACGAGCAGTACTTC
CDR3aa: CASSPRLANSYEQYF

j_gene: TRBJ1-2
abundance: -
v_gene: TRBV19
d_gene: -
CDR3nt: TGTGCCAGTAGTATTAATGAGGGAAACTATGGCTACACCTTC
CDR3aa: CASSINEGNYGYTF

j_gene: TRBJ2-1
abundance: -
v_gene: TRBV10-2
d_gene: TRBD2
CDR3nt: TGCGCCAGCTTTATAGCGGGAGGGCCGAGGAATGAGCAGTTCTTC
CDR3aa: CASFIAGGPRNEQFF

j_gene: TRBJ1-2
abundance: -
v_gene: TRBV5-6
d_gene: -
CDR3nt: TGTGCCAGCAGCTTGGTGCAGGGCGGTAAAGGCTACACCTTC
CDR3aa: CASSLVQGGKGYTF

j_gene: TRBJ2-2
abundance: -
v_gene: TRBV7-2
d_gene: TRBD2
CDR3nt: TGTGCCAGCAGCTTAGCGGGAGGGCCGGGCACCGGGGAGCTGTTTTTT
CDR3aa: CASSLAGGPGTGELFF